This is a list of T cell receptor beta chains from one sample in a study of Ad26.COV2.S vaccination and SARS-CoV-2 variants. Only in-frame clones appear in the TCRdb table, and some are missing; sequencing was by immunoSEQ multiplex PCR. Among roughly 350,000 clones listed, around 89% were seen once. This specimen was peripheral blood, taken in a trial of Ad26.COV2.S vaccine versus placebo. The receptors come from a person between 18 and 59 years old who received the Ad26.COV2.S COVID-19 vaccine or a placebo. CDR3s include the opening cysteine and the closing phenylalanine or tryptophan. Each record gives: clone size, J gene, V gene, D gene, CDR3 length, CDR3 protein, CDR3 DNA. The D gene is left open where the match is weak. The size entry is marked missing in some rows and otherwise reads once, few, many or a size class.

>NA|TRBJ2-1|TRBV19|NA|13
CASSLGIGNEQFF
TGTGCCAGTAGTCTTGGAATCGGCAATGAGCAGTTCTTC
>NA|TRBJ1-1|TRBV14|NA|14
CASSQGMEGTEAFF
TGTGCCAGCAGCCAGGGAATGGAGGGCACTGAAGCTTTCTTT
>NA|TRBJ1-4|TRBV6-2/TRBV6-3|NA|15
CASSSLRDGDEKLFF
TGTGCCAGCAGTTCTTTACGGGACGGGGATGAAAAACTGTTTTTT
>NA|TRBJ2-2|TRBV6-5|NA|15
CASSFAGANTGELFF
TGTGCCAGCAGTTTCGCGGGTGCGAACACCGGGGAGCTGTTTTTT
>NA|TRBJ1-1|TRBV19|NA|16
CASSMGGSEWLTEAFF
TGTGCCAGTAGTATGGGGGGCAGCGAGTGGCTCACTGAAGCTTTCTTT
>NA|TRBJ2-7|TRBV9|NA|17
CASSVAEERTTSYEQYF
TGTGCCAGCAGCGTAGCTGAGGAGAGGACCACCTCCTACGAGCAGTACTTC
>NA|TRBJ1-1|TRBV29-1|NA|14
CSVDPAMGYTEAFF
TGCAGCGTCGATCCCGCGATGGGGTACACTGAAGCTTTCTTT
>NA|TRBJ2-5|TRBV10-3|NA|13
CAISEDGQETQYF
TGTGCCATCAGTGAGGACGGCCAAGAGACCCAGTACTTC
>NA|TRBJ1-3|TRBV10-3|TRBD1|15
CAISDGQGSGNTIYF
TGTGCCATCAGTGATGGACAGGGTAGCGGAAACACCATATATTTT
>NA|TRBJ1-1|TRBV29-1|TRBD1|13
CSVDRGPGTEAFF
TGCAGCGTAGACAGGGGGCCAGGCACTGAAGCTTTCTTT
>NA|TRBJ2-5|TRBV19|TRBD1|15
CASSRTGLDQETQYF
TGTGCCAGTAGCCGGACAGGGTTAGACCAAGAGACCCAGTACTTC
>NA|TRBJ2-7|TRBV29-1|TRBD2|16
CSAANRLAGLSYEQYF
TGCAGCGCGGCGAACCGACTAGCGGGGCTCTCCTACGAGCAGTACTTC
>NA|TRBJ2-7|TRBV3-1/TRBV3-2|NA|16
CASSQELGRSSYEQYF
TGTGCCAGCAGCCAAGAGTTAGGACGGAGCTCCTACGAGCAGTACTTC
>NA|TRBJ2-6|TRBV6-6|NA|15
CASTLDPSGANVLTF
TGTGCCAGCACCCTCGACCCCTCTGGGGCCAACGTCCTGACTTTC
>NA|TRBJ1-2|TRBV4-1|NA|16
CASSQDKGLANYGYTF
TGCGCCAGCAGCCAAGATAAGGGCCTAGCTAACTATGGCTACACCTTC
>few|TRBJ1-2|TRBV6-5|TRBD1|14
CASSLAGTGVGYTF
TGTGCCAGCAGCCTCGCCGGGACAGGGGTTGGCTACACCTTC
>NA|TRBJ1-2|TRBV19|NA|13
CASTREWGGGYTF
TGTGCCAGTACCCGCGAGTGGGGCGGCGGCTACACCTTC
>few|TRBJ2-3|TRBV2|TRBD2|15
CASREREIPSDTQYF
TGTGCCAGCAGGGAGCGGGAGATCCCTTCAGATACGCAGTATTTT
>few|TRBJ2-7|TRBV21-1|NA|15
CASSKRNPGGYEQYF
TGTGCCAGCAGCAAACGGAACCCGGGAGGCTACGAGCAGTACTTC
>NA|TRBJ2-1|TRBV5-4|NA|15
CASSLSQGSWNEQFF
TGTGCCAGCAGCTTGAGTCAGGGGTCGTGGAATGAGCAGTTCTTC
>NA|TRBJ2-1|TRBV11-2|TRBD2|12
CASSSRLADQFF
TGTGCCAGCAGCTCCAGACTAGCGGATCAGTTCTTC
>NA|TRBJ2-1|TRBV29-1|TRBD1|14
CSVSYNVRGLEQFF
TGCAGCGTGTCATACAACGTCAGGGGGCTTGAGCAGTTCTTC
>NA|TRBJ1-2|TRBV7-8|NA|12
CASSPGDYGYTF
TGTGCCAGCAGCCCGGGGGACTATGGCTACACCTTC
>NA|TRBJ2-5|TRBV20-1|TRBD2|16
CSASRGSGVIQETQYF
TGCAGTGCTAGTAGGGGTAGCGGGGTAATTCAAGAGACCCAGTACTTC
>NA|TRBJ2-1|TRBV6-5|NA|14
CASSHQGVHNEQFF
TGTGCCAGCAGTCACCAGGGAGTACACAATGAGCAGTTCTTC
>NA|TRBJ2-1|TRBV11-2|TRBD1|16
CASSSRTGKTYNEQFF
TGTGCCAGCAGCTCTCGGACAGGCAAGACCTACAATGAGCAGTTCTTC
>once|TRBJ2-2|TRBV13|NA|13
CASSFRVTGELFF
TGTGCCAGCAGCTTCAGGGTCACCGGGGAGCTGTTTTTT
>NA|TRBJ1-4|TRBV19|TRBD1|14
CASSMWTGEEKLFF
TGTGCCAGTAGTATGTGGACAGGGGAAGAAAAACTGTTTTTT
>NA|TRBJ1-3|TRBV27|NA|15
CASSATMISGNTIYF
TGTGCCAGCAGTGCTACCATGATCTCTGGAAACACCATATATTTT
>NA|TRBJ1-4|TRBV4-3|NA|15
CASSQDLGRVEKLFF
TGCGCCAGCAGCCAAGATCTGGGCAGGGTGGAAAAACTGTTTTTT
>NA|TRBJ2-5|TRBV4-1|NA|14
CASSQASGTETQYF
TGCGCCAGCAGCCAAGCCTCGGGGACGGAGACCCAGTACTTC
>NA|TRBJ1-1|TRBV9|NA|17
CASSVASAGRGDTEAFF
TGTGCCAGCAGCGTAGCGTCGGCAGGGCGAGGGGACACTGAAGCTTTCTTT
>NA|TRBJ1-1|TRBV10-3|NA|14
CAIAPQGMNTEAFF
TGTGCCATCGCGCCCCAGGGCATGAACACTGAAGCTTTCTTT
>NA|TRBJ2-3|TRBV11-3|TRBD2|16
CASSLGASGSTDTQYF
TGTGCCAGCAGCTTAGGGGCTAGCGGTAGCACAGATACGCAGTATTTT
>NA|TRBJ1-2|TRBV28|NA|10
CATEAYGYTF
TGTGCCACCGAGGCCTATGGCTACACCTTC
>NA|TRBJ1-2|TRBV5-1|NA|13
CASSIQGRYGYTF
TGCGCCAGCAGCATCCAGGGACGATATGGCTACACCTTC
>NA|TRBJ2-1|TRBV5-1|TRBD2|15
CASSLRLAGDFEQFF
TGCGCCAGCAGCTTGAGGTTAGCGGGAGATTTTGAGCAGTTCTTC
>NA|TRBJ2-3|TRBV24-1|NA|13
CATISAGLDTQYF
TGTGCCACCATATCAGCAGGGTTAGATACGCAGTATTTT
>NA|TRBJ2-7|TRBV6-2/TRBV6-3|NA|14
CASSYKDFSYEQYF
TGTGCCAGCAGTTACAAGGACTTCTCCTACGAGCAGTACTTC
>NA|TRBJ1-1|TRBV18|NA|14
CASSPSGENTEAFF
TGTGCCAGCTCACCTTCGGGAGAGAACACTGAAGCTTTCTTT
>NA|TRBJ1-1|TRBV18|NA|13
CASSRAEDTEAFF
TGTGCCAGCTCAAGGGCAGAGGACACTGAAGCTTTCTTT
>NA|TRBJ2-2|TRBV5-1|NA|15
CASSLGDDRTGELFF
TGCGCCAGCAGCTTGGGGGACGACCGAACCGGGGAGCTGTTTTTT